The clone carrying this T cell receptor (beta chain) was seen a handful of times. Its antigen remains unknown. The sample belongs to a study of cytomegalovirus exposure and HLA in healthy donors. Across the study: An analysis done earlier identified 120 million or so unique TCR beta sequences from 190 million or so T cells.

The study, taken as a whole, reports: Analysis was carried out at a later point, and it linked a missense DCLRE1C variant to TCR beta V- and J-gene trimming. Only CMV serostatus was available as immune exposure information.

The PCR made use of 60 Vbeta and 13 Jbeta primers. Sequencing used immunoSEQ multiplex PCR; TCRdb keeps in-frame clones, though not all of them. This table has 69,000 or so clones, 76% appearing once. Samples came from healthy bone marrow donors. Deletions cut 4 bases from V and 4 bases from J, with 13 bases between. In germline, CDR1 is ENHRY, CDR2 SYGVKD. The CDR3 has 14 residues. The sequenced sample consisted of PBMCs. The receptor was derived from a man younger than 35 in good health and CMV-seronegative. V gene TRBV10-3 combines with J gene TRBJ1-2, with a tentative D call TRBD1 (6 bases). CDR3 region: CAISVRTAAYGYTF. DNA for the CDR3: TGTGCCATCAGTGTCAGGACAGCTGCCTATGGCTACACCTTC.